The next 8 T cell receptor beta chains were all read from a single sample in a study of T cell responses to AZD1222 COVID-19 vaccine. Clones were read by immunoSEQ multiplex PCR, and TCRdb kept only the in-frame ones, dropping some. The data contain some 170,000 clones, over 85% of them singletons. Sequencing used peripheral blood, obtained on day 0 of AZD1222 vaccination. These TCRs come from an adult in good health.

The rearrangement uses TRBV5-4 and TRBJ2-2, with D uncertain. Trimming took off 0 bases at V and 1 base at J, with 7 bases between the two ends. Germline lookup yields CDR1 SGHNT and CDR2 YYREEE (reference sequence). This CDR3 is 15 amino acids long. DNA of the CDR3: TGTGCCAGCAGCTTGGCTGGGCTGAACACCGGGGAGCTGTTTTTT. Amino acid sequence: CASSLAGLNTGELFF. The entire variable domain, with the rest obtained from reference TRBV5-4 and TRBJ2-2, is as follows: ETGVTQSPTHLIKTRGQQVTLRCSSQSGHNTVSWYQQALGQGPQFIFQYYREEENGRGNFPPRFSGLQFPNYSSELNVNALELDDSALYLCASSLAGLNTGELFFGEGSRLTVL.

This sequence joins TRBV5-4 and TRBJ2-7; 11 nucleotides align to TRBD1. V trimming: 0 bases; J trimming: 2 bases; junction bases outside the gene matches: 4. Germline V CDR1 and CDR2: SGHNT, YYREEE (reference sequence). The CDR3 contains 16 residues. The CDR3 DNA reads TGTGCCAGCAGCTTGGTAGGGGGACAGGGGGCCTACGAGCAGTACTTC. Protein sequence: CASSLVGGQGAYEQYF. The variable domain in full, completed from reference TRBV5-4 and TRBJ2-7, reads ETGVTQSPTHLIKTRGQQVTLRCSSQSGHNTVSWYQQALGQGPQFIFQYYREEENGRGNFPPRFSGLQFPNYSSELNVNALELDDSALYLCASSLVGGQGAYEQYFGPGTRLTVT.

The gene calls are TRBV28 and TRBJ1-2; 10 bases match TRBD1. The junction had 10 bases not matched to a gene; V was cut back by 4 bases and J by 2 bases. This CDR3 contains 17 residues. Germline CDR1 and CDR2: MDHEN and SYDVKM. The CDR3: CASSSASGQGMNYGYTF. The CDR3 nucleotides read TGTGCCAGCAGTTCGGCTTCGGGACAGGGGATGAACTATGGCTACACCTTC.

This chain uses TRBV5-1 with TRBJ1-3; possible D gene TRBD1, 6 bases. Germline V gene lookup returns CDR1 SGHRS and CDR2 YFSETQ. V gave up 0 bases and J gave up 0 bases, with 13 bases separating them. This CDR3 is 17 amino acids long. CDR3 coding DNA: TGCGCCAGCAGCTTGGGACAGGCTTTCCGCTCTGGAAACACCATATATTTT. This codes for CASSLGQAFRSGNTIYF.

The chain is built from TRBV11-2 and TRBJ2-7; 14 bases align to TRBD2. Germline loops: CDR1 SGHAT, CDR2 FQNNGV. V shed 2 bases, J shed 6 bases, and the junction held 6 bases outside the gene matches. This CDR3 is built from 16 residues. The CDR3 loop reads CASSLSTSGRASEQYF. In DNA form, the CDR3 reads TGTGCCAGCAGCTTATCGACTAGCGGGAGGGCCAGCGAGCAGTACTTC.

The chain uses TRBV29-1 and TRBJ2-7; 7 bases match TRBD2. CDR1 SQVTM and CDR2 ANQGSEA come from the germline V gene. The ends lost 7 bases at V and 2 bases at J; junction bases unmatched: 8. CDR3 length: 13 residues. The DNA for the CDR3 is TGCAGCGCCCGCGGAGGGACTACCTACGAGCAGTACTTC. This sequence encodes CSARGGTTYEQYF.

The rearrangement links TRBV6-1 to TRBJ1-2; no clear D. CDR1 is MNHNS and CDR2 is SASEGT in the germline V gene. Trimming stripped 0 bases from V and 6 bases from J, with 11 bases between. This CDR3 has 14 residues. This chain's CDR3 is CASSEAASLNGYTF. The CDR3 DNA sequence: TGTGCCAGCAGTGAAGCTGCCTCGCTGAATGGCTACACCTTC.

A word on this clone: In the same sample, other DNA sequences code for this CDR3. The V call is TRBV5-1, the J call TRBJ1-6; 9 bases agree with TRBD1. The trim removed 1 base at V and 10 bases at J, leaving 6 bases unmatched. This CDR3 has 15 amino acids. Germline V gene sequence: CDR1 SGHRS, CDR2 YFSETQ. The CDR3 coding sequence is TGCGCCAGCAGCTTGAAGGGACAGGGCAGCTCACCCCTCCACTTT. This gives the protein CASSLKGQGSSPLHF.